The 29 T cell receptor beta chains presented below share a single source sample, sequenced in a study of T-cell reconstitution after alpha-beta-depleted transplantation in children. Preparation of the TCRbeta library was carried out with unique molecular identifiers. From the PCR reads, TCRdb called clonotypes with MiXCR, one entry per CDR3 protein. The profile shows fewer than 700,000 distinct CDR3 sequences, 10% to 15% of them singletons. Sequencing was performed on PBMCs, mostly from graft donor cells, taken 360 days after TCRalphabeta/CD19-depleted stem cell transplant. The source of these receptors is a male patient younger than 18 who had a stem cell transplant for acute myeloid leukemia, so the T cells may come from the graft donor.

The rearrangement uses TRBV7-9 and TRBJ2-3, with D possibly TRBD1 on 5 matching bases. V gave up 1 base and J gave up 2 bases, with 10 bases separating them. The CDR3 contains 15 residues. Germline CDR1 SEHNR, CDR2 FQNEAQ (reference sequence). CDR3 bases: TGTGCCAGCAGCTTAGAGGGCAGGGCCACAGATACGCAGTATTTT. Translating gives CASSLEGRATDTQYF.

This clonotype was recorded at least ten times. This CDR3 is CASSSPDVTYEQYF. CDR3 nucleotides: TGCGCCAGCAGCTCTCCTGATGTTACCTACGAGCAGTACTTC. The J gene is TRBJ2-7, the V gene TRBV5-1; the D is unclear. Germline lookup yields CDR1 SGHRS and CDR2 YFSETQ. V lost 3 bases and J lost 2, with 12 bases in between. This CDR3 contains 14 residues.

The sample holds a few counts of this clonotype. This rearrangement joins TRBV4-3 to TRBJ2-1; 10 bases are a match to TRBD2. Trimming removed 4 bases from V and 5 bases from J; junction bases left unmatched: 8. The CDR3 runs 16 residues. The V gene's germline CDR1 is LGHNA and CDR2 YSLEER. CDR3 amino acids: CASSPGAGGLHNEQFF. The CDR3 nucleotides are TGCGCCAGCAGCCCAGGAGCGGGAGGGCTCCACAATGAGCAGTTCTTC.

In this sample, this clonotype turned up many times. This chain links TRBV7-8 with TRBJ2-2; D uncertain. Trimming left V 3 bases short and J 2 bases short, with 7 bases between. The length of the CDR3 is 14 residues. Germline V gives CDR1 SGHVS, CDR2 FQNEAQ. CDR3 nucleotide sequence: TGTGCCAGCAGCTTCAGACTCAACACCGGGGAGCTGTTTTTT. Protein: CASSFRLNTGELFF. The full variable domain, rest sourced from reference TRBV7-8 and TRBJ2-2, is GAGVSQSPRYKVAKRGQDVALRCDPISGHVSLFWYQQALGQGPEFLTYFQNEAQLDKSGLPSDRFFAERPEGSVSTLKIQRTQQEDSAVYLCASSFRLNTGELFFGEGSRLTVL.

This chain uses TRBV18 with TRBJ1-3; D uncertain. There are 18 residues in the CDR3. CDR1 is KGHSH, CDR2 LQKENI, per germline. The V and J ends lost 0 bases and 2 bases respectively, with 17 bases between them. In DNA, the CDR3 is TGTGCCAGCTCACCACCAGTGTCCCTACTTCCGGCTGGAAACACCATATATTTT. Its translation is CASSPPVSLLPAGNTIYF.

V is TRBV14 and J is TRBJ2-7; no clear D. The CDR3 length is 15 residues. V gave up 0 bases and J gave up 2 bases, with 11 bases separating them. In germline, CDR1 is SGHDN, CDR2 FVKESK. The CDR3 nucleotides are TGTGCCAGCAGCCAAGAAATGCAGGTCCCCTACGAGCAGTACTTC. Translation gives CASSQEMQVPYEQYF.

V is TRBV12-3 or TRBV12-4 and J is TRBJ2-5, with a possible D match to TRBD2 (7 bases). Trimming shortened V by 3 bases and J by 7 bases, and 15 bases separated the two germline ends. The CDR3 consists of 14 residues. The CDR3 spells CASSFFQGGGTQYF. The CDR3, as DNA: TGTGCCAGCAGTTTTTTTCAGGGAGGGGGGACCCAGTACTTC.

This clonotype was counted many times. The chain couples TRBV5-1 to TRBJ2-2, with D perhaps being TRBD1 or TRBD2 (5 bases each). Germline CDR1 and CDR2: SGHRS and YFSETQ. This CDR3 has 16 amino acids. V was clipped by 0 bases and J by 4 bases, with 13 bases between them. CDR3 coding DNA: TGCGCCAGCAGCTTGGCCGGGGCGAGACGCACCGGGGAGCTGTTTTTT. It yields the protein CASSLAGARRTGELFF.

This clonotype was found many times. The chain employs TRBV7-3 and TRBJ2-3, with D unresolved. There are 13 residues in the CDR3. Trimming removed 6 bases at V and 4 bases at J, with 11 bases between. Germline CDR1 reads SGHTA; CDR2 reads FQGTGA. The chain's CDR3 is CASSLSGPDTQYF. DNA for the CDR3: TGTGCCAGCAGTTTATCAGGTCCAGATACGCAGTATTTT.

The chain recombines TRBV7-3 with TRBJ2-7, with a weak D call TRBD2 (7 bases). V was cut by 5 bases and J by 2 bases, with 13 bases left in between. In germline, CDR1 is SGHTA, CDR2 FQGTGA. The CDR3 is 14 residues long. In DNA form, the CDR3 reads TGTGCCAGCAGCCCGAACGGGGGGCCCTACGAGCAGTACTTC. Its translation: CASSPNGGPYEQYF.

The CDR3 bases are TGTGCCAGCAGCTTCATAGGGGGTATGTTATACAATGAGCAGTTCTTC. Translation: CASSFIGGMLYNEQFF. The chain joins TRBV7-3 to TRBJ2-1, with D possibly matching TRBD1 (6 bases). Germline values: CDR1 SGHTA, CDR2 FQGTGA. The CDR3 is 16 amino acids. With 3 bases removed from V and 4 bases from J, the gap between germline ends came to 16 bases.

This clonotype was counted at least ten times. The chain joins TRBV15 to TRBJ2-3, with 11 bases identical to TRBD1. The V gene end was trimmed by 0 bases and the J gene end by 5 bases; junction bases not matched to a gene: 4. In germline, CDR1 is LNHNV, CDR2 YYDKDF (reference sequence). The CDR3 is 16 residues long. CDR3 amino acids: CATSRDGQGARDTQYF. The CDR3 nucleotides are TGTGCCACCAGCAGAGATGGACAGGGGGCGAGAGATACGCAGTATTTT.

This clonotype was seen only a few times. The rearrangement links TRBV6-2 or TRBV6-3 to TRBJ2-3; tentatively, D is TRBD2 (6 bases). Trimming shortened V by 6 bases and J by 2 bases, and 15 bases separated the two germline ends. Germline CDR1 MNHEY, CDR2 SVGEGT. This CDR3 spans 15 amino acids. The CDR3 spells CASRPSGGVTDTQYF. The CDR3 DNA follows: TGTGCCAGCAGACCCTCCGGGGGAGTCACAGATACGCAGTATTTT.

The chain joins TRBV5-1 to TRBJ2-7; 7 bases line up with TRBD1. J was trimmed by 6 bases and V by 2 bases; bases with no gene match: 2. This CDR3 is built from 12 residues. Germline V gene sequence: CDR1 SGHRS, CDR2 YFSETQ. CDR3 sequence: CASSFRGLEQYF. The CDR3 nucleotides read TGCGCCAGCAGCTTTAGGGGGCTCGAGCAGTACTTC.

This clonotype was counted a few times. CDR3 amino acids: CSAKGGEPYEQYF. The CDR3 DNA is TGCAGTGCCAAAGGAGGAGAACCCTACGAGCAGTACTTC. The V gene is TRBV20-1, the J gene TRBJ2-7; D might be TRBD2 (5 bases). The CDR3 loop spans 13 amino acids. V was trimmed by 6 bases and J by 2 bases, leaving 14 bases between them. Germline values: CDR1 DFQATT, CDR2 SNEGSKA (reference sequence).

There are many counts of this clonotype. The V call is TRBV10-3, the J call TRBJ2-7; D is uncertain. The V gene's germline CDR1 is ENHRY and CDR2 SYGVKD. There are 12 residues in the CDR3. V lost 4 bases and J 3 bases, leaving 7 bases between the germline ends. The CDR3 DNA sequence: TGTGCCATCAGTGCGGTTGACTACGAGCAGTACTTC. It codes for CAISAVDYEQYF.

The J gene is TRBJ1-4, the V gene TRBV12-3 or TRBV12-4; D gene unclear. There are 13 residues in the CDR3. Trimming removed 7 bases from V and 4 bases from J, with 10 bases in between. The CDR3 DNA reads TGTGCCAGCAACACAGCGGATAATGAAAAACTGTTTTTT. Protein product: CASNTADNEKLFF.

This clonotype showed up many times. This chain connects TRBV5-4 to TRBJ2-7, with a weak D call TRBD2 (5 bases). Per the germline V gene, CDR1 is SGHNT and CDR2 is YYREEE (reference sequence). The V and J ends lost 2 bases and 3 bases respectively, with 12 bases between them. The CDR3 spans 14 residues. The CDR3 DNA reads TGTGCCAGCAGCTTACTAGGATTCGACTACGAGCAGTACTTC. Translation: CASSLLGFDYEQYF.

This clonotype was counted a few times. The CDR3 bases are TGTGCCAGCAGCTTTCGAGAGCCGAACACTGAAGCTTTCTTT. It yields the protein CASSFREPNTEAFF. This chain uses TRBV7-9 with TRBJ1-1, with D unclear. This CDR3 region has 14 residues. Trimming shortened V by 3 bases and J by 1 base, and 9 bases separated the two germline ends. The germline V gene encodes CDR1 SEHNR and CDR2 FQNEAQ (reference sequence). The whole variable domain, filled in from reference TRBV7-9 and TRBJ1-1, reads DTGVSQNPRHKITKRGQNVTFRCDPISEHNRLYWYRQTLGQGPEFLTYFQNEAQLEKSRLLSDRFSAERPKGSFSTLEIQRTEQGDSAMYLCASSFREPNTEAFFGQGTRLTVV.

V usage is TRBV6-2 or TRBV6-3 and J usage is TRBJ2-1; 8 bases are a match to TRBD2. The CDR3 runs 17 residues. In germline, CDR1 is MNHEY, CDR2 SVGEGT. V lost 6 bases, J lost 9 bases, and 19 bases stayed unmatched. The CDR3 coding sequence is TGTGCCAGCAGGATATATGTAGCGGGGTCTTCGTTGTTTGAGCAGTTCTTC. Protein sequence: CASRIYVAGSSLFEQFF.

This clonotype was counted a few times. The CDR3 here is CASSLPLLAGDEQYF. DNA of the CDR3: TGCGCCAGCAGCCTGCCCCTACTAGCGGGAGACGAGCAGTACTTC. V is TRBV5-1 and J is TRBJ2-7; 11 bases match TRBD2. The germline V gene has CDR1 SGHRS and CDR2 YFSETQ. The V segment lost 4 bases and the J segment 5 bases; nucleotides outside the gene matches: 8. The CDR3 covers 15 residues. The full variable domain, rest sourced from reference TRBV5-1 and TRBJ2-7, is KAGVTQTPRYLIKTRGQQVTLSCSPISGHRSVSWYQQTPGQGLQFLFEYFSETQRNKGNFPGRFSGRQFSNSRSEMNVSTLELGDSALYLCASSLPLLAGDEQYFGPGTRLTVT.

This clonotype was counted at least ten times. The chain combines TRBV15 with TRBJ2-7; either TRBD1 or TRBD2 may fit D (6 bases each). The CDR3 runs 18 residues. Per the germline V gene, CDR1 is LNHNV and CDR2 is YYDKDF (reference sequence). Trimming removed 2 bases at V and 6 bases at J, with 26 bases between. In DNA form, the CDR3 reads TGTGCCACCAGCAGATCCACATCCAGTAGCGACAGGCGGGGCGAGCAGTACTTC. Translated, it gives CATSRSTSSSDRRGEQYF.

This chain uses TRBV7-9 with TRBJ1-5; TRBD1 matches at 7 bases. CDR1 SEHNR and CDR2 FQNEAQ come from the germline V gene (reference sequence). J gave up 0 bases and V 3 bases, and 8 bases lay outside the gene matches. The CDR3 length is 17 residues. CDR3 bases: TGTGCCAGCAGCTTCACAGGGGACTTTTATAGCAATCAGCCCCAGCATTTT. Translated: CASSFTGDFYSNQPQHF.

The chain links TRBV28 to TRBJ2-7; TRBD2 aligns across 7 bases. This CDR3 is built from 16 residues. Trimming cost V 3 bases and J 4 bases; bases outside gene matches: 12. In germline, CDR1 is MDHEN, CDR2 SYDVKM. CDR3 amino acids: CASSFVWTSLKYEQYF. CDR3 nucleotide sequence: TGTGCCAGCAGTTTTGTCTGGACTAGTCTTAAGTACGAGCAGTACTTC.

This clonotype was detected only a few times. V and J are TRBV29-1 and TRBJ2-7; D may be TRBD1 or TRBD2 (5 bases each). The CDR3 has 12 residues. Per germline, CDR1 SQVTM and CDR2 ANQGSEA. V was clipped by 6 bases and J by 3 bases, with 12 bases between them. Here the CDR3 reads CSVPGTHYEQYF. The CDR3 DNA sequence: TGCAGCGTCCCCGGGACCCACTACGAGCAGTACTTC.

The V and J genes are TRBV30 and TRBJ1-1; D is unclear. The V gene's germline CDR1 is GTSNPN and CDR2 SVGIG (reference sequence). CDR3 size: 15 residues. Trimming took off 0 bases at V and 0 bases at J, with 11 bases between the two ends. DNA for the CDR3: TGTGCCTGGAGTGTAGGGCAGACACTGAACACTGAAGCTTTCTTT. Its translation: CAWSVGQTLNTEAFF. Combining the CDR3 with reference TRBV30 and TRBJ1-1 gives the whole variable domain SQTIHQWPATLVQPVGSPLSLECTVEGTSNPNLYWYRQAAGRGLQLLFYSVGIGQISSEVPQNLSASRPQDRQFILSSKKLLLSDSGFYLCAWSVGQTLNTEAFFGQGTRLTVV.

There are many counts of this clonotype. The chain uses TRBV11-2 and TRBJ2-1; unclear D gene. Germline values: CDR1 SGHAT, CDR2 FQNNGV. The CDR3 is 14 residues long. V was cut by 2 bases and J by 6 bases, with 11 bases left in between. The CDR3 DNA reads as TGTGCCAGCAGCTTATCTAAAGGGTTCAATGAGCAGTTCTTC. It encodes CASSLSKGFNEQFF.

The V and J genes are TRBV6-5 and TRBJ2-4, with 8 bases matching TRBD2. The V segment lost 6 bases and the J segment 5 bases; nucleotides outside the gene matches: 15. The germline V gene has CDR1 MNHEY and CDR2 SVGAGI. This CDR3 spans 17 amino acids. CDR3 bases: TGTGCCAGCAGCTCCGGGACTAGGGGGAGTCTGGAAAACATTCAGTACTTC. Its translation: CASSSGTRGSLENIQYF.

The chain couples TRBV12-3 or TRBV12-4 to TRBJ1-2, with 8 positions matching TRBD1. This CDR3 is 15 amino acids long. The V and J ends lost 2 bases and 7 bases, in that order; junction bases with no gene match: 9. CDR3 in amino acids: CASSLPGQGRSGYTF. CDR3 DNA sequence: TGTGCCAGCAGTTTACCCGGACAGGGAAGAAGTGGCTACACCTTC.